This TCR beta chain is drawn from a study of blood T cell repertoires in COVID-19. Study details: Whether acute or convalescent, the COVID-19 samples came from the United States, Italy and Spain. From T cells, B-cell-depleted T cells, or PBMCs came the material, which was cDNA or gDNA.

In the authors' workflow: The assay estimated nucleated cells by amplifying reference gene primers. TCRdb's copy holds only in-frame clones and misses some; the assay was immunoSEQ multiplex PCR. V, J and clone size derive from that table, while D and trimming were established from the DNA sequence. The profile shows 130,000 to 150,000 clones, 70% to 90% of them singletons. This CDR3 spans 16 amino acids. Germline V gene sequence: CDR1 SGHVS, CDR2 FQNEAQ. Losses at the gene ends were 0 bases for V and 2 bases for J; bases not matched to a gene: 2. There are a few counts of this clone. In the same sample, other DNA sequences code for this CDR3.

Input material: peripheral blood. The gene calls are TRBV7-8 and TRBJ2-3, with 10 bases matching TRBD2. The receptor's source is a woman aged 60-75 years with COVID-19, enrolled during active disease. In DNA, the CDR3 is TGTGCCAGCAGCTTAGCTAGCGGGGGGACCACAGATACGCAGTATTTT. It specifies CASSLASGGTTDTQYF.